This entry lists 23 T cell receptor beta chains sequenced from one sample in a study of T cell changes during pregnancy in multiple sclerosis. Clones were read by immunoSEQ multiplex PCR, and TCRdb kept only the in-frame ones, dropping some. The sample has about 80,000 clones, 92% seen once; the top ten hold almost 1.5%. This material consisted of peripheral blood, taken before pregnancy. The receptors stem from a female donor with multiple sclerosis, enrolled in a pregnancy study.

This chain uses TRBV10-1 with TRBJ2-7; D possibly corresponds to TRBD1 (5 bases). The CDR3 spans 14 residues. V shed 0 bases and J shed 4 bases, with 10 bases lying between them. The germline V gene has CDR1 WNHNN and CDR2 SYGVQD (reference sequence). The CDR3 bases are TGCGCCAGCAGTGAGTCCAATACAGGATACGAGCAGTACTTC. Its protein product is CASSESNTGYEQYF.

The chain carries TRBV5-1 and TRBJ1-1; a weak D match, TRBD1 (6 bases). The ends were cut back, 7 bases at V and 4 bases at J, with 14 bases in the middle. The CDR3 consists of 13 residues. Per germline, CDR1 SGHRS and CDR2 YFSETQ. The CDR3 protein is CASGRGAATEAFF. CDR3 coding DNA: TGCGCCAGCGGACGGGGGGCCGCCACTGAAGCTTTCTTT.

V gene TRBV5-6 combines with J gene TRBJ1-4; maybe TRBD1 (5 bases). CDR3 length equals 13 residues. Germline V lookup: CDR1 SGHDT, CDR2 YYEEEE. V was shortened by 4 bases and J by 8 bases, with 12 bases between the two germline ends. CDR3 nucleotide sequence: TGTGCCAGCAGCCGTCGGGGGAACGAAAAACTGTTTTTT. Translating it yields CASSRRGNEKLFF.

The V call is TRBV13, the J call TRBJ2-3; no clear D gene. Germline V gene data show CDR1 as PRHDT and CDR2 as FYEKMQ (reference sequence). Trimming removed 5 bases at V and 1 base at J, with 7 bases between. The CDR3 has 13 residues. CDR3 nucleotides: TGTGCCAGCAGCCCGGTTGGCACAGATACGCAGTATTTT. It codes for CASSPVGTDTQYF. Full variable domain (outside the CDR3, taken from reference TRBV13 and TRBJ2-3): AAGVIQSPRHLIKEKRETATLKCYPIPRHDTVYWYQQGPGQDPQFLISFYEKMQSDKGSIPDRFSAQQFSDYHSELNMSSLELGDSALYFCASSPVGTDTQYFGPGTRLTVL.

This clone is a singleton in its sample. The V call is TRBV5-1, the J call TRBJ2-5; D unclear. CDR1 is SGHRS, CDR2 YFSETQ, per germline. V was shortened by 4 bases and J by 4 bases, with 5 bases between the two germline ends. This CDR3 spans 11 amino acids. CDR3 coding DNA: TGCGCCAGCAGCGAGGTAGAGACCCAGTACTTC. Its protein is CASSEVETQYF.

This chain uses TRBV23-1 with TRBJ1-1, with TRBD1 identical over 10 bases. TRBV23-1 is an open reading frame, and its role is uncertain. Unmatched junction bases numbered 2, after V lost 0 bases and J lost 4 bases. This CDR3 is 15 amino acids long. DNA of the CDR3: TGCGCCAGCAGTCAATCTGGACAGGGGGGCACTGAAGCTTTCTTT. Its translation is CASSQSGQGGTEAFF.

The chain joins TRBV11-2 to TRBJ2-7; D is possibly TRBD1 (6 bases). The germline V gene has CDR1 SGHAT and CDR2 FQNNGV. The germline V and J ends were trimmed by 2 bases and 12 bases, with 14 bases remaining between them. The CDR3 spans 12 residues. CDR3: CASSLYRGGLYF. CDR3 coding DNA: TGTGCCAGCAGCTTATACAGAGGGGGTCTGTACTTC.

The genes are TRBV2 and TRBJ1-5; 9 bases are shared with TRBD1. The CDR3 totals 15 residues. Germline loops: CDR1 SNHLY, CDR2 FYNNEI. Germline trimming cut 6 bases from V and 5 bases from J; bases unmatched to any gene: 8. CDR3: CASRPGQGRDQPQHF. The DNA of the CDR3 is TGTGCCAGCAGGCCGGGACAGGGAAGGGATCAGCCCCAGCATTTT. Supplemented by reference TRBV2 and TRBJ1-5, the full variable domain reads EPEVTQTPSHQVTQMGQEVILRCVPISNHLYFYWYRQILGQKVEFLVSFYNNEISEKSEIFDDQFSVERPDGSNFTLKIRSTKLEDSAMYFCASRPGQGRDQPQHFGDGTRLSIL.

The CDR3 DNA sequence: TGCGCCAGCAGCCGGTCAGGGCCCAATGGGGCCAACGTCCTGACTTTC. Encoded protein: CASSRSGPNGANVLTF. The chain recombines TRBV4-1 with TRBJ2-6; possible D gene TRBD1, 5 bases. Germline CDR1 is MGHRA and CDR2 is YSYEKL. CDR3 length: 16 amino acids. With 4 bases removed from V and 3 bases from J, the gap between germline ends came to 13 bases.

The CDR3 protein is CASSLAPGTESYNSPLHF. In nucleotides, the CDR3 is TGTGCCAGCAGCTTAGCCCCCGGGACAGAGTCCTATAATTCACCCCTCCACTTT. The chain carries TRBV7-9 and TRBJ1-6; 7 positions agree with TRBD1. CDR1 is SEHNR and CDR2 is FQNEAQ in the germline V gene (reference sequence). The V and J ends lost 0 bases and 1 base, in that order; junction bases with no gene match: 6. CDR3 size: 18 residues.

The rearrangement links TRBV5-8 to TRBJ1-5; D gene unclear. V was cut by 4 bases and J by 9 bases, with 8 bases left in between. Germline CDR1 reads SGHTS; CDR2 reads YDEGEE. The CDR3 spans 11 residues. The CDR3 sequence is CASSRVRPQHF. Here the CDR3 DNA reads TGTGCCAGCAGCCGAGTACGGCCCCAGCATTTT.

V gene TRBV18 combines with J gene TRBJ2-5, with D tentatively TRBD1 (5 bases). Trimming left V 5 bases short and J 5 bases short, with 12 bases between. CDR1 and CDR2 (germline): KGHSH, LQKENI. The CDR3 totals 13 residues. CDR3 residues: CASSISGSETQYF. The CDR3 DNA reads as TGTGCCAGCTCAATATCAGGGTCCGAGACCCAGTACTTC.

This clone was observed once. V and J are TRBV4-2 and TRBJ1-1, with 8 positions matching TRBD1. Per the germline V gene, CDR1 is LGHNA and CDR2 is YNFKEQ. This CDR3 region has 17 residues. With 1 base clipped from V and 3 bases from J, the junction kept 10 bases outside the gene matches. The CDR3 DNA reads TGTGCCAGCAGCCAAGGACAGGGGTTTATCGACGACACTGAAGCTTTCTTT. It specifies CASSQGQGFIDDTEAFF.

The chain carries TRBV19 and TRBJ2-2; D gene unclear. CDR3 length: 14 residues. CDR1 and CDR2 from the germline V gene are LNHDA and SQIVND (reference sequence). Between the trimmed V and J ends, which lost 3 bases and 0 bases, there was a span of 5 bases. This chain's CDR3 is CASSMSSNTGELFF. The CDR3 DNA sequence: TGTGCCAGTAGTATGTCTTCGAACACCGGGGAGCTGTTTTTT.

This sequence joins TRBV7-9 and TRBJ1-1, with D unresolved. The CDR3 has 16 amino acids. V was clipped by 5 bases and J by 0 bases, with 16 bases between them. Germline V gene sequence: CDR1 SEHNR, CDR2 FQNEAQ (reference sequence). The CDR3 DNA reads TGTGCCAGCAGCCCCCATCCAGAACGTTTGAACACTGAAGCTTTCTTT. Amino acid sequence: CASSPHPERLNTEAFF.

The chain employs TRBV6-9 and TRBJ1-1; 9 nucleotides align to TRBD1. J gave up 7 bases and V 3 bases, and 9 bases lay outside the gene matches. CDR3 length equals 15 residues. Germline CDR1 MNHGY, CDR2 SVAAGI. The CDR3 coding sequence is TGTGCCAGCAGTTACTGGACAGGGGCCCTTGGTGAAGCTTTCTTT. Protein product: CASSYWTGALGEAFF.

The V call is TRBV5-1, the J call TRBJ1-2, with 7 bases lining up with TRBD1. J was trimmed by 5 bases and V by 4 bases; bases with no gene match: 2. Germline CDR1 and CDR2: SGHRS and YFSETQ. This CDR3 is 12 amino acids long. CDR3 sequence: CASSPGGYGYTF. CDR3 nucleotide sequence: TGCGCCAGCAGCCCAGGGGGTTATGGCTACACCTTC.

CDR3 residues: CASSFGGSLEGSLHF. The CDR3 DNA is TGTGCCAGCAGCTTCGGGGGGTCCCTGGAAGGATCCCTCCACTTT. The rearrangement joins TRBV7-6 to TRBJ1-6; the D gene is possibly TRBD1 (5 bases). Deletions cut 3 bases from V and 14 bases from J, with 20 bases between. From germline, CDR1 is SGHVS and CDR2 FNYEAQ. The CDR3 runs 15 residues.

The J gene is TRBJ1-5, the V gene TRBV30; tentatively, D is TRBD1 (6 bases). Germline V gene sequence: CDR1 GTSNPN, CDR2 SVGIG (reference sequence). CDR3 length: 13 residues. V gave up 1 base and J gave up 5 bases, with 9 bases separating them. CDR3 nucleotide sequence: TGTGCCTGGAGTGGCGGGGGCGATCAGCCCCAGCATTTT. Translating gives CAWSGGGDQPQHF.

V is TRBV9 and J is TRBJ2-7; D is undetermined. This CDR3 contains 15 residues. Germline V gene sequence: CDR1 SGDLS, CDR2 YYNGEE. Deletions cut 4 bases from V and 5 bases from J, with 19 bases between. For the CDR3, the DNA is TGTGCCAGCAGCCCTTCCGGAGCGCGAACCGACGAGCAGTACTTC. Encoded protein: CASSPSGARTDEQYF.

This sequence joins TRBV6-5 and TRBJ1-5, with 9 bases identical to TRBD1. Germline V CDR1 and CDR2: MNHEY, SVGAGI. After removal of 6 bases from V and 3 bases from J, the junction contained 6 bases not matched to a gene. The CDR3 is made up of 15 amino acids. CDR3 sequence (DNA): TGTGCCAGCAGCCCGGGACAGGGCTACAATCAGCCCCAGCATTTT. This sequence encodes CASSPGQGYNQPQHF.

J is TRBJ2-7 and V is TRBV6-1; perhaps TRBD1 as D (5 bases). The ends were cut back, 3 bases at V and 9 bases at J, with 15 bases in the middle. Germline lookup yields CDR1 MNHNS and CDR2 SASEGT. The length of the CDR3 is 13 residues. CDR3 nucleotides: TGTGCCAGCAGTGATCGAGGACAACAGGCGCAGTACTTC. Translation: CASSDRGQQAQYF.

The chain is built from TRBV5-1 and TRBJ2-5; possibly TRBD2 for D (6 bases). The CDR3 covers 16 residues. Per germline, CDR1 SGHRS and CDR2 YFSETQ. V lost 4 bases, J lost 1 base, and 17 bases lay in between. In DNA form, the CDR3 reads TGCGCCAGCAGCAATCCCCATGCGGGGCTCCAAGAGACCCAGTACTTC. Protein sequence: CASSNPHAGLQETQYF. The whole variable domain, remainder taken from reference TRBV5-1 and TRBJ2-5, is KAGVTQTPRYLIKTRGQQVTLSCSPISGHRSVSWYQQTPGQGLQFLFEYFSETQRNKGNFPGRFSGRQFSNSRSEMNVSTLELGDSALYLCASSNPHAGLQETQYFGPGTRLLVL.